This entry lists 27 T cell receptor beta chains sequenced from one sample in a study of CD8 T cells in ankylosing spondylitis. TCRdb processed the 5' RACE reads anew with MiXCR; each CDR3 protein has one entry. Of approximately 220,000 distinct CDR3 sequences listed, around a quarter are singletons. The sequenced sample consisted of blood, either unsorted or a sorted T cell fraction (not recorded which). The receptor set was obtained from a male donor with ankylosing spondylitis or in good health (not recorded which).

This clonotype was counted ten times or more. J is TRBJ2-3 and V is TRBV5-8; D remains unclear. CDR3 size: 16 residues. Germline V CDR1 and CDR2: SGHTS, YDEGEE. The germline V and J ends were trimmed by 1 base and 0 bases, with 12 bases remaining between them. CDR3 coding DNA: TGTGCCAGCAGCTTGCTACTTAAAACTAGCACAGATACGCAGTATTTT. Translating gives CASSLLLKTSTDTQYF.

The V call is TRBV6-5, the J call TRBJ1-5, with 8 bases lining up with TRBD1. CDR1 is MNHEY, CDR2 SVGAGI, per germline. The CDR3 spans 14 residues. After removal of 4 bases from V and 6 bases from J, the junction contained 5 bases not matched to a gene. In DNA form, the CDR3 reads TGTGCCAGCAGTTCCGACAGGGGAAGTCAGCCCCAGCATTTT. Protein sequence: CASSSDRGSQPQHF.

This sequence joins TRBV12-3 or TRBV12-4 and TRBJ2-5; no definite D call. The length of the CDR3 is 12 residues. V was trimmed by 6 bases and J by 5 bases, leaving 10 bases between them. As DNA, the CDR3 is TGTGCCAGCAGCCCCGTGATGGAGACCCAGTACTTC. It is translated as CASSPVMETQYF.

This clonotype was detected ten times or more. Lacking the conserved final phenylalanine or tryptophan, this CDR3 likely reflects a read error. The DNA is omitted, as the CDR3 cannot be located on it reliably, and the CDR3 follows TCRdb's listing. This CDR3 reads CSVRHYNWVIV. This rearrangement joins TRBV20-1 to TRBJ1-4. The CDR3 length is 11 residues, termini included. The germline CDR1 and CDR2 sequences are DFQATT and SNEGSKA (reference sequence).

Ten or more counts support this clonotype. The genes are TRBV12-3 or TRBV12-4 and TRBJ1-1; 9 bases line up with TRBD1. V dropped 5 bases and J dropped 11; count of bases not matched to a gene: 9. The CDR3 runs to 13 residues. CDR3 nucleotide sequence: TGTGCCAGCAGTGGCCGGGACAGGGTTCTGGCTTTCTTT. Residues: CASSGRDRVLAFF.

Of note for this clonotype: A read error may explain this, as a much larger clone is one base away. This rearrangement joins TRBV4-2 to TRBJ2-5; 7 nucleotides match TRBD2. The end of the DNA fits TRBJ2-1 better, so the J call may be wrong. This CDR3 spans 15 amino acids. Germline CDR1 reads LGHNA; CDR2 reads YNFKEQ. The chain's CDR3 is CASSQEGTIRETQFF. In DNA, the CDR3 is TGTGCCAGCAGCCAAGAAGGGACTATCCGAGAGACCCAGTTCTTC.

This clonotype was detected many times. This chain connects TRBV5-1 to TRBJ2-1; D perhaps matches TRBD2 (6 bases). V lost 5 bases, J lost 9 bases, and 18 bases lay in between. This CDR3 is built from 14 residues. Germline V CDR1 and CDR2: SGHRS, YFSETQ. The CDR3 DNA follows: TGCGCCAGCAGGGTCTCTAGCGCCAACATTGAGCAGTTCTTC. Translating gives CASRVSSANIEQFF.

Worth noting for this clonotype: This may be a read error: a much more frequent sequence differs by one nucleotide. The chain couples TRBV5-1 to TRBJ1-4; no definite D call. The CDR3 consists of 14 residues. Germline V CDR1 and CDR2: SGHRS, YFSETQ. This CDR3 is CASSKSPVGENLFF. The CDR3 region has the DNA TGCGCCAGCAGCAAATCCCCCGTCGGTGAAAACCTGTTTTTT.

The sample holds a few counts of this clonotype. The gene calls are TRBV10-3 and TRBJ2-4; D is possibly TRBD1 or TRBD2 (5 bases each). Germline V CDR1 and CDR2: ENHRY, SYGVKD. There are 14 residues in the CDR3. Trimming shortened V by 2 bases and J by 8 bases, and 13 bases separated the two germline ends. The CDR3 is CAISEPGTPDIQYF. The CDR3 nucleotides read TGTGCCATCAGTGAGCCCGGGACCCCGGACATTCAGTACTTC.

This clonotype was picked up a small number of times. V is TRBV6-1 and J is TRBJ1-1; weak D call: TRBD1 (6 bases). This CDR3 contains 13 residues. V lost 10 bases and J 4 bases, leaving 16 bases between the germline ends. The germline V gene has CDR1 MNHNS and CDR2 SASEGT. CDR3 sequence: CAIRASGATEAFF. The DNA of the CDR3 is TGTGCCATCCGAGCCTCGGGGGCCACTGAAGCTTTCTTT.

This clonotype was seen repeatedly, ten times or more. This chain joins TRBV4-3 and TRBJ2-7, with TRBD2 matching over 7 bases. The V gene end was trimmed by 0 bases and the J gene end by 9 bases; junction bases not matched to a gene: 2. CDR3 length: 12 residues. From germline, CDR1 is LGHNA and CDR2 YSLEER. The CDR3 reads CASSQEGGVQYF. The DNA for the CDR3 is TGCGCCAGCAGCCAAGAGGGGGGGGTGCAGTACTTC.

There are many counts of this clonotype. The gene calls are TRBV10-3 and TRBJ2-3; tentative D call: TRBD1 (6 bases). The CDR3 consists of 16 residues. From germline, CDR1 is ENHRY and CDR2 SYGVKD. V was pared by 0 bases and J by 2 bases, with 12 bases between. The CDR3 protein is CAISESGTTLTDTQYF. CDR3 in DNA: TGTGCCATCAGTGAGTCGGGGACAACTCTCACAGATACGCAGTATTTT.

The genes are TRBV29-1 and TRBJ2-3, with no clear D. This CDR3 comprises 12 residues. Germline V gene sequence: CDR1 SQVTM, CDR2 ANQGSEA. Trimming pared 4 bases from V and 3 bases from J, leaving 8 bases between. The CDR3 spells CSVVDGTDTQYF. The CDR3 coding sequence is TGCAGCGTTGTAGACGGGACAGATACGCAGTATTTT.

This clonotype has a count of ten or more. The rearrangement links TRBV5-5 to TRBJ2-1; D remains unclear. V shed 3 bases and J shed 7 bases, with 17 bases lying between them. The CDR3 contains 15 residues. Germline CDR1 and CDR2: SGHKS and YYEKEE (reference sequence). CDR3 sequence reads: CASSYESPTVNEQFF. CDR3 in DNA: TGTGCCAGCAGCTACGAGAGTCCCACCGTTAATGAGCAGTTCTTC.

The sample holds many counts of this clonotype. The CDR3 bases are TGCAGTGCTAGAAATACTGCGGGGGGGGCTGGCGAGCAGTACTTC. It codes for CSARNTAGGAGEQYF. V gene TRBV20-1 combines with J gene TRBJ2-7; 9 bases fit TRBD2. With 2 bases clipped from V and 6 bases from J, the junction kept 11 bases outside the gene matches. The CDR3 covers 15 residues. CDR1 and CDR2 (germline): DFQATT, SNEGSKA (reference sequence).

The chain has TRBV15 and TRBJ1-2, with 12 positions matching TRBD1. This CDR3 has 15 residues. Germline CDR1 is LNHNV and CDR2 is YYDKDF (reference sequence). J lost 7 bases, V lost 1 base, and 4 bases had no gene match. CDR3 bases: TGTGCCACCAGCAGAGCGGGACAGGGGGCGGGTGGCTACACCTTC. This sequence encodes CATSRAGQGAGGYTF. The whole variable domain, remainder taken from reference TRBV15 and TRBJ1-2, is DAMVIQNPRYQVTQFGKPVTLSCSQTLNHNVMYWYQQKSSQAPKLLFHYYDKDFNNEADTPDNFQSRRPNTSFCFLDIRSPGLGDTAMYLCATSRAGQGAGGYTFGSGTRLTVV.

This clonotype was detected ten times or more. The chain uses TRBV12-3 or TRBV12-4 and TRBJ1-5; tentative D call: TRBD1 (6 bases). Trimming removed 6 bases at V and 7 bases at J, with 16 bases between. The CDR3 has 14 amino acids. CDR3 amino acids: CASSLTGVGQPQHF. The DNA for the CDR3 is TGTGCCAGCAGCCTGACAGGAGTTGGACAGCCCCAGCATTTT.

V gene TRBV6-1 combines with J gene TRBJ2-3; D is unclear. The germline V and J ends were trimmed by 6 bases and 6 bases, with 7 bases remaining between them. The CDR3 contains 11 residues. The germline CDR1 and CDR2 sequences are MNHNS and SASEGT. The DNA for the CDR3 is TGTGCCAGCAGGAAAGCCGATACGCAGTATTTT. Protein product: CASRKADTQYF.

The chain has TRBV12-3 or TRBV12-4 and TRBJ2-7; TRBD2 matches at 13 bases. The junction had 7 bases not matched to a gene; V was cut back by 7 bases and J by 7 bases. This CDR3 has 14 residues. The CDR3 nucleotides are TGTGCCAGCAAGCGGACTAGCGGGAGTGGGGAGCAGTACTTC. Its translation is CASKRTSGSGEQYF.

CDR3 loop: CSARDRTGGNSPLHF. The CDR3 nucleotides read TGCAGTGCTAGAGACCGGACAGGGGGCAATTCACCCCTCCACTTT. This chain joins TRBV20-1 and TRBJ1-6; the match to TRBD1 covers 11 bases. The trim removed 0 bases at V and 7 bases at J, leaving 2 bases unmatched. The CDR3 has 15 residues. Germline loops: CDR1 DFQATT, CDR2 SNEGSKA (reference sequence).

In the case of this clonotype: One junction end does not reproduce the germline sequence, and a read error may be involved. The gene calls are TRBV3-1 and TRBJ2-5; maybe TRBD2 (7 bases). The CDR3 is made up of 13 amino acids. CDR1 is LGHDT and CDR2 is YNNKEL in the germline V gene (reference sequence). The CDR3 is CASSPAGAGSLNF. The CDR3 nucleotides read TGTGCCAGCAGCCCGGCGGGGGCAGGGTCCCTGAACTTC.

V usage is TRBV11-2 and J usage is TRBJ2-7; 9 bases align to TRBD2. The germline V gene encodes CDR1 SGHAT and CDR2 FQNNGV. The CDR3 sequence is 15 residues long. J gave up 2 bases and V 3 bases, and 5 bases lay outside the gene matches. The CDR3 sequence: CASSFLAGVTYEQYF. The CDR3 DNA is TGTGCCAGCAGCTTTTTAGCGGGAGTGACCTACGAGCAGTACTTC.

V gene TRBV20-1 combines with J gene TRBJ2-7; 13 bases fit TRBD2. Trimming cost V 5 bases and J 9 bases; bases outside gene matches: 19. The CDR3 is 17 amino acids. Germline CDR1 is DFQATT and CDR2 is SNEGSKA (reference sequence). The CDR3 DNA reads TGCAGTGCTCGAATCGGGACTAGCGGGATAAGGTCGGCCGGGCAGTACTTC. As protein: CSARIGTSGIRSAGQYF.

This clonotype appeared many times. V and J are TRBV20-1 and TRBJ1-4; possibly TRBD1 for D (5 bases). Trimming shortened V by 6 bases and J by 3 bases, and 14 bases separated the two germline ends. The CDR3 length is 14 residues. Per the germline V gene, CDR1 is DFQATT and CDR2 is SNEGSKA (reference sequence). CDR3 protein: CSARGGGSNEKLFF. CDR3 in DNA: TGCAGTGCCCGGGGTGGGGGATCTAATGAAAAACTGTTTTTT.

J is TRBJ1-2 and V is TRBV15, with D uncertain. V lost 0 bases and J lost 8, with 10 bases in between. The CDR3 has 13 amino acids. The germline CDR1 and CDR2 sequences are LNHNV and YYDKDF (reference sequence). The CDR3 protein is CATSRDRTRGYTF. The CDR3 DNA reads TGTGCCACCAGCAGAGATCGTACTAGAGGCTACACCTTC.

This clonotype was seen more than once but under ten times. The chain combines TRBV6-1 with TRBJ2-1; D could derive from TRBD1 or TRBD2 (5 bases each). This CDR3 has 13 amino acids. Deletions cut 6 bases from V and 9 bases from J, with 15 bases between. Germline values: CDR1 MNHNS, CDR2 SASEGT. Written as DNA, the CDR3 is TGTGCCAGCAGGCCCGGGACGGCGGGTGAGCAGTTCTTC. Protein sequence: CASRPGTAGEQFF.

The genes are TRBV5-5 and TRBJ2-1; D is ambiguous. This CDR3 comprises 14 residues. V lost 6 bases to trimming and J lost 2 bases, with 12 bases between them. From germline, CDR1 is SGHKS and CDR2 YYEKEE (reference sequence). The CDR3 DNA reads TGTGCCAGCATGCTCAGGATCCCCTACAATGAGCAGTTCTTC. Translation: CASMLRIPYNEQFF.